These 16 T cell receptor beta chains were all obtained from the same sample, sequenced in a study of shared clonotypes between healthy human individuals. Libraries were prepared by immunoSEQ multiplex PCR; TCRdb keeps only in-frame clonotypes and omits some of them. The table shows around 1.4 million clones, with about 98.5% occurring only once. Specimen: naive CD4+ T cells sorted from blood. As for subset: CD45RA+ positively selected. The receptors stem from a man aged 30 to 39 in good health.

J is TRBJ1-5 and V is TRBV28; D ambiguous. The CDR3 totals 15 residues. Germline lookup yields CDR1 MDHEN and CDR2 SYDVKM. Trimming took 3 bases from V and 1 from J, leaving 10 bases between them. CDR3 in DNA: TGTGCCAGCAGTTTGGGGTCTCAGAGCAATCAGCCCCAGCATTTT. As protein: CASSLGSQSNQPQHF. Using reference TRBV28 and TRBJ1-5 for the parts outside the CDR3, the full variable domain is DVKVTQSSRYLVKRTGEKVFLECVQDMDHENMFWYRQDPGLGLRLIYFSYDVKMKEKGDIPEGYSVSREKKERFSLILESASTNQTSMYLCASSLGSQSNQPQHFGDGTRLSIL.

V usage is TRBV18 and J usage is TRBJ2-5; possible D gene TRBD2, 6 bases. V gave up 2 bases and J gave up 2 bases, with 18 bases separating them. Germline V gene lookup returns CDR1 KGHSH and CDR2 LQKENI. This CDR3 contains 17 residues. CDR3 region: CASSPGKLAGLQETQYF. CDR3 bases: TGTGCCAGCTCACCAGGAAAACTGGCGGGGCTTCAAGAGACCCAGTACTTC.

This chain links TRBV28 with TRBJ1-4; weak D call: TRBD1 (5 bases). The CDR3 spans 16 residues. Per the germline V gene, CDR1 is MDHEN and CDR2 is SYDVKM. The V end was cut by 6 bases, the J end by 7 bases, with 21 bases between. The CDR3 loop reads CASSPGMEVLGEKLFF. The CDR3 nucleotides are TGTGCCAGCAGCCCAGGGATGGAGGTTCTTGGTGAAAAACTGTTTTTT.

The rearrangement joins TRBV28 to TRBJ2-1, with D possibly matching TRBD2 (5 bases). V was cut by 5 bases and J by 4 bases, with 9 bases left in between. The CDR3 spans 13 residues. Germline values: CDR1 MDHEN, CDR2 SYDVKM. The CDR3 nucleotides read TGTGCCAGCAGTCTCCGGACTTACAATGAGCAGTTCTTC. Translated: CASSLRTYNEQFF.

The chain is built from TRBV9 and TRBJ2-3; TRBD1 might be the D (5 bases). CDR3 length: 15 amino acids. V lost 4 bases to trimming and J lost 3 bases, with 15 bases between them. Germline V lookup: CDR1 SGDLS, CDR2 YYNGEE. CDR3 loop: CASSQLGAKTDTQYF. The CDR3 nucleotides read TGTGCCAGCAGCCAATTAGGGGCCAAGACAGATACGCAGTATTTT.

This rearrangement joins TRBV29-1 to TRBJ2-2; D remains unclear. CDR1 is SQVTM, CDR2 ANQGSEA, per germline. This CDR3 has 13 amino acids. V gave up 4 bases and J gave up 4 bases, with 10 bases separating them. CDR3 DNA sequence: TGCAGCGTTGGCTTCAGACTCACCGGGGAGCTGTTTTTT. Translating it yields CSVGFRLTGELFF.

CDR3: CASSEKGDTEAFF. The CDR3 DNA sequence: TGTGCCAGCAGTGAAAAGGGGGACACTGAAGCTTTCTTT. V gene TRBV6-1 combines with J gene TRBJ1-1; TRBD1 might be the D (6 bases). Between the trimmed V and J ends, which lost 2 bases and 3 bases, there was a span of 7 bases. The CDR3 is 13 residues long. Germline CDR1 and CDR2: MNHNS and SASEGT.

This chain links TRBV2 with TRBJ2-7; D unclear. The length of the CDR3 is 12 residues. The V gene lost 5 bases and the J gene lost 6 bases, with 11 bases spanning the gap. CDR1 is SNHLY, CDR2 FYNNEI, per germline. This CDR3 reads CASSTPSGEQYF. Here the CDR3 DNA reads TGTGCCAGCAGTACCCCCTCCGGCGAGCAGTACTTC.

This chain connects TRBV29-1 to TRBJ1-5; D gene unclear. Germline V CDR1 and CDR2: SQVTM, ANQGSEA. V lost 0 bases to trimming and J lost 0 bases, with 3 bases between them. The CDR3 sequence is 13 residues long. This chain's CDR3 is CSVEEDSNQPQHF. The CDR3 bases are TGCAGCGTTGAAGAAGATAGCAATCAGCCCCAGCATTTT.

The chain is built from TRBV29-1 and TRBJ2-5; maybe TRBD1 (5 bases). The CDR3 is 11 amino acids. The V gene's germline CDR1 is SQVTM and CDR2 ANQGSEA. The V gene lost 7 bases and the J gene lost 5 bases, with 11 bases spanning the gap. The CDR3 nucleotides read TGCAGCGCCGACAGATGGGAGACCCAGTACTTC. Translating it yields CSADRWETQYF.

The V call is TRBV9, the J call TRBJ1-1, with D maybe TRBD1 (5 bases). Trimming took 3 bases from V and 5 from J, leaving 11 bases between them. CDR1 is SGDLS, CDR2 YYNGEE, per germline. The length of the CDR3 is 13 residues. The CDR3 reads CASSGQGITEAFF. As DNA, the CDR3 is TGTGCCAGCAGCGGCCAGGGTATTACTGAAGCTTTCTTT.

The chain recombines TRBV28 with TRBJ2-7; TRBD2 is a possible D gene (6 bases). Germline V CDR1 and CDR2: MDHEN, SYDVKM. Trimming removed 5 bases at V and 5 bases at J, with 10 bases between. CDR3 length equals 12 residues. Here the CDR3 reads CASSTGRHEQYF. The CDR3 DNA is TGTGCCAGCAGTACGGGGAGGCACGAGCAGTACTTC.

This chain connects TRBV29-1 to TRBJ1-5; D not certain. The CDR3 length is 15 residues. Trimming removed 4 bases from V and 0 bases from J, with 13 bases in between. Germline assignment: CDR1 SQVTM and CDR2 ANQGSEA. The CDR3: CSVVISQSSNQPQHF. The CDR3 DNA sequence: TGCAGCGTTGTGATATCTCAGAGTAGCAATCAGCCCCAGCATTTT.

V gene TRBV18 combines with J gene TRBJ1-4; D call uncertain. This CDR3 comprises 14 residues. Germline V lookup: CDR1 KGHSH, CDR2 LQKENI. The germline V and J ends were trimmed by 3 bases and 13 bases, with 18 bases remaining between them. CDR3 DNA sequence: TGTGCCAGCTCACCGTTGGACCAGAAGACCAGACTGTTTTTT. Amino acids: CASSPLDQKTRLFF.

The genes are TRBV5-1 and TRBJ2-2; D is undetermined. Trimming removed 3 bases at V and 7 bases at J, with 13 bases between. The CDR3 loop spans 14 amino acids. Germline CDR1 reads SGHRS; CDR2 reads YFSETQ. CDR3 nucleotides: TGCGCCAGCAGCTCAACAGTCGTCCACGGGGAGCTGTTTTTT. This sequence encodes CASSSTVVHGELFF.

The rearrangement uses TRBV19 and TRBJ2-1; D is perhaps TRBD1 (6 bases). CDR1 is LNHDA and CDR2 is SQIVND in the germline V gene (reference sequence). Between the trimmed V and J ends, which lost 6 bases and 7 bases, there was a span of 7 bases. The CDR3 runs to 11 residues. Here the CDR3 DNA reads TGTGCCAGTAGCACAGGGAATGAGCAGTTCTTC. Its translation: CASSTGNEQFF.